This TCR beta chain was identified during a study of control samples from healthy donors and cancer patients. CDR3 length: 15 residues. CDR1 and CDR2 (germline): SGHNT, YYREEE (reference sequence). Germline trimming cut 3 bases from V and 1 base from J; bases unmatched to any gene: 3. Data came from immunoSEQ multiplex PCR; TCRdb stores just in-frame clones and leaves some out. The sample has tens of thousands of clones; 70% to 90% are singletons. This receptor was identified in a woman aged 60-75 years with head and neck cancer. The chain recombines TRBV5-4 with TRBJ2-2; 7 bases are a match to TRBD1. Sequenced input: PBMCs. CDR3 in amino acids: CASSSTGWNTGELFF. The DNA of the CDR3 is TGTGCCAGCAGCTCGACAGGGTGGAACACCGGGGAGCTGTTTTTT.